The clone carrying this T cell receptor beta chain was detected once. Profiling relied on immunoSEQ multiplex PCR, and the TCRdb table lists in-frame clones only, not all of them. The sample carries more than 100,000 clones, 65% to 85% recorded once. The data belong to a study of blood T cell repertoires in COVID-19. About the study: COVID-19 samples from acute and convalescent phases originated in the United States, Italy and Spain.

The CDR3 is 15 residues long. Per the germline V gene, CDR1 is SGHDN and CDR2 is FVKESK. Germline trimming cut 4 bases from V and 4 bases from J; bases unmatched to any gene: 5. This clonotype was sampled from a woman of 80 years or more with acute or convalescent COVID-19. The rearrangement joins TRBV14 to TRBJ1-2; 11 bases are a match to TRBD1. The sample was peripheral blood. CDR3 region: CASSRRTGGLYGYTF. The CDR3 DNA follows: TGTGCCAGCAGCCGCCGGACAGGGGGCCTCTATGGCTACACCTTC.